The rows below give T cell receptor beta chains drawn from one sample of a study of T-cell reconstitution after alpha-beta-depleted transplantation in children. TCRdb processed the PCR reads anew with MiXCR; each CDR3 protein has one entry. The table includes hundreds of thousands of distinct CDR3 sequences, approximately 9.5% detected once. The sequencing here drew on PBMCs from the stem cell graft donor, taken from the stem cell graft. Source of these receptors: a human donor who donated a stem cell graft to a child with acute lymphoblastic leukemia. The CDR3 runs from the conserved cysteine through the conserved F or W. The D gene is left open where the match is weak. Size is stated for part of the rows, as once, few or many counts, or as a class when the clone is expanded.

CDR3nt,CDR3aa,j_gene,v_gene,d_gene,abundance
TGTGCCAGCAGTTCAGTTGAGGGGACAGCTAACTATGGCTACACCTTC,CASSSVEGTANYGYTF,TRBJ1-2,TRBV6-5,TRBD1,NA
TGTGCCAGCTCACCTGCAGGGCAGAACTCCTACGAGCAGTACTTC,CASSPAGQNSYEQYF,TRBJ2-7,TRBV18,NA,NA
TGCGCCAGCAGTGAGAGGACAGGGAACACTGAAGCTTTCTTT,CASSERTGNTEAFF,TRBJ1-1,TRBV10-2,TRBD1,NA
TGTGCCAGCAGCTATGGTACGTCTGGGGCCAACGTCCTGACTTTC,CASSYGTSGANVLTF,TRBJ2-6,TRBV5-6,NA,few
TGTGCCAGTAGTATTACGGGACTCACAGATACGCAGTATTTT,CASSITGLTDTQYF,TRBJ2-3,TRBV19,NA,NA
TGTGCCACCAGCAGAGATCCGGGGGAATTAGCTGAAGCTTTCTTT,CATSRDPGELAEAFF,TRBJ1-1,TRBV15,NA,NA
TGTGCCAGCAGTGAAGATCGCGGCTTGGGGGGGGGTCATGAAAAACTGTTTTTT,CASSEDRGLGGGHEKLFF,TRBJ1-4,TRBV6-1,NA,few
TGTGCCAGCATCAACCGAGATGGCTACACCTTC,CASINRDGYTF,TRBJ1-2,TRBV9,NA,NA
TGTGCCACCAGTGCGACTTTTGGACAGGGGATGCTCACCGGGGAGCTGTTTTTT,CATSATFGQGMLTGELFF,TRBJ2-2,TRBV24-1,TRBD1,many
TGCGCCAGCAGTTCTCGGGGAGGAGCAGATACGCAGTATTTT,CASSSRGGADTQYF,TRBJ2-3,TRBV5-1,NA,NA
TGCAGTGCTAGAGAGGGGCAGAACCCCTACGAGCAGTACTTC,CSAREGQNPYEQYF,TRBJ2-7,TRBV20-1,NA,many
TGCAGTGCGATCCCTTTGGGTTACACTGAAGCTTTCTTT,CSAIPLGYTEAFF,TRBJ1-1,TRBV20-1,NA,many
TGCAGTGCTAGAGGGACAGGGGGGATCAATGAGCAGTTCTTC,CSARGTGGINEQFF,TRBJ2-1,TRBV20-1,TRBD1,many
TGTGCCAGCAGTTACTCGCCACTTTTGCCCCAGCATTTT,CASSYSPLLPQHF,TRBJ1-5,TRBV6-5,NA,many
TGTGCCAGCAGCGTAGGACTAGCGGACTCCTACGAGCAGTACTTC,CASSVGLADSYEQYF,TRBJ2-7,TRBV7-6,TRBD2,NA
TGTGCCAGTAGTATCAGGTACAATGAGCAGTTCTTC,CASSIRYNEQFF,TRBJ2-1,TRBV19,NA,few
TGTGCCCGCGGACAGGGAGGGGAAAAACTGTTTTTT,CARGQGGEKLFF,TRBJ1-4,TRBV2,TRBD1,NA
TGTGCCAGTAGTATCTCAGTGCAACAATGGGGCAATGAGCAGTTCTTC,CASSISVQQWGNEQFF,TRBJ2-1,TRBV19,NA,few
TGTGCCAGCAGGGGACAGGGGGCGCTTGTATCCTATAATTCACCCCTCCACTTT,CASRGQGALVSYNSPLHF,TRBJ1-6,TRBV7-2,TRBD1,many
TGTGCCAGCAGTCTACTAATGAACACTGAAGCTTTCTTT,CASSLLMNTEAFF,TRBJ1-1,TRBV12-3/TRBV12-4,NA,NA